A selection of T cell receptor beta chains follows, all from one sample in a study of OX40 agonist ivuxolimab in advanced cancers. Sequencing was performed with immunoSEQ multiplex PCR; in TCRdb, only in-frame clones are kept and a portion is missing. Seen here are 55,000 to 80,000 clones, roughly 85% observed once, and the top ten hold around 2.8%. Sample: CD4+ or CD8+ T cells sorted from blood, taken in a trial of the OX40 agonist ivuxolimab. These receptor sequences come from an adult with an advanced solid tumor such as melanoma, head and neck, liver or kidney cancer. The CDR3 runs from the conserved cysteine through the conserved F or W. The D gene is left open where the match is weak. Size values are once, few and many counts, or a class for expanded clones, and some rows have none.

clone_size j_call d_call v_call cdr3_nt cdr3_aa
once TRBJ2-3 NA TRBV4-2 TGTGCCAGCAGCCAATATATAACCCCTAGCACAGATACGCAGTATTTT CASSQYITPSTDTQYF
NA TRBJ2-2 NA TRBV11-3 TGTGCCAGCAGCTTAGGGATTGGGGACACCGGGGAGCTGTTTTTT CASSLGIGDTGELFF
NA TRBJ2-2 NA TRBV7-9 TGTGCCAGCAGCTTATATGGGATTCGGGAGCTGTTTTTT CASSLYGIRELFF
NA TRBJ2-5 NA TRBV12-5 TGTGCTAGTGGTTTGGTAGAGTGGTGGGAGACCCAGTACTTC CASGLVEWWETQYF
NA TRBJ2-3 NA TRBV7-2 TGTGCCAGCAGTTTTCGCGGGGAGTCAGATACGCAGTATTTT CASSFRGESDTQYF
once TRBJ1-5 NA TRBV30 TGTGCCTGGACTATTAGCAATCAGCCCCAGCATTTT CAWTISNQPQHF
NA TRBJ1-5 NA TRBV19 TGTGCCAGTAGTATACTCGATCAGCCCCAGCATTTT CASSILDQPQHF
NA TRBJ2-5 NA TRBV28 TGTGCCAGCAGTCCTCCTTCCGGGACGACCGGAGACCAGTACTTC CASSPPSGTTGDQYF
NA TRBJ1-6 NA TRBV7-2 TGTGCCAGCAGCTTAGAGGGGGGGACCAATTCACCCCTCCACTTT CASSLEGGTNSPLHF
NA TRBJ2-3 NA TRBV11-2 TGTGCCAGCAGCTTGTTGGATACGCAGTATTTT CASSLLDTQYF
NA TRBJ2-7 NA TRBV6-5 TGTGCCAGCAGAAAGGACAGTCACGAGCAGTACTTC CASRKDSHEQYF
NA TRBJ2-3 TRBD2 TRBV7-2 TGTGCCAGTACCGTCCTCGGGGGGGCCGGCACAGATACGCAGTATTTT CASTVLGGAGTDTQYF
NA TRBJ2-3 NA TRBV7-3 TGTGCCAGCAGCTTAAGCGTTAGCACAGATACGCAGTATTTT CASSLSVSTDTQYF
NA TRBJ1-1 NA TRBV7-9 TGTGCCAGCAGCTTAGTTCCCTTTCGGAACACTGAAGCTTTCTTT CASSLVPFRNTEAFF
NA TRBJ1-6 NA TRBV18 TGTGCCAGCTCACTCTCGGGAACCGATTCACCCCTCCACTTT CASSLSGTDSPLHF
NA TRBJ1-5 NA TRBV6-1 TGTGCCAGCCGCAGGGAGGGGAATCAGCCCCAGCATTTT CASRREGNQPQHF
NA TRBJ1-6 TRBD1 TRBV30 TGTGCCTGGAGTGTAAGGGGACAGCTTTATTCACCCCTCCACTTT CAWSVRGQLYSPLHF
NA TRBJ2-2 NA TRBV5-1 TGCGCCAGCGAGGCTTTGGCAGAGAACACCGGGGAGCTGTTTTTT CASEALAENTGELFF
once TRBJ2-7 TRBD2 TRBV9 TGTGCCAGCAGCGTGGATGGGACTAGCATAAGGTACGAGCAGTACTTC CASSVDGTSIRYEQYF
NA TRBJ2-1 TRBD2 TRBV30 TGTGCCTGGAGCCTCGGGACTAGCGGGGGGAATGAGCAGTTCTTC CAWSLGTSGGNEQFF
NA TRBJ1-4 NA TRBV15 TGTGCCACCAGCAGAGCGAAGGCGGGGGACTTTAATGAAAAACTGTTTTTT CATSRAKAGDFNEKLFF
NA TRBJ1-6 NA TRBV5-4 TGTGCCAGCACTCCCTGGGGAGGGAACACTTCACCCCTCCACTTT CASTPWGGNTSPLHF
NA TRBJ2-7 NA TRBV7-9 TGTGCCAGCAGCGTCGGGGCGTTCTCCTACGAGCAGTACTTC CASSVGAFSYEQYF
NA TRBJ2-7 TRBD1 TRBV7-9 TGTGCCTGGGACAGGGAAGGACTCGGAAACTACGAGCAGTACTTC CAWDREGLGNYEQYF
NA TRBJ2-3 NA TRBV19 TGTGCCAGTAGTATTAACTCCCGACAGGACCTCGGAGGGCAGTATTTT CASSINSRQDLGGQYF
NA TRBJ1-1 NA TRBV4-1 TGCGCCAGCAGCCAAGGAATTGCCACGGTGGGGACTGAAGCTTTCTTT CASSQGIATVGTEAFF
NA TRBJ1-2 NA TRBV9 TGTGCCAGCAGCGGGGGAGGGGATGGCTACACCTTC CASSGGGDGYTF
NA TRBJ2-2 NA TRBV9 TGTGCCAGCAGCGCTCGACTAGACCGACGGTTAAACACCGGGGAGCTGTTTTTT CASSARLDRRLNTGELFF
NA TRBJ2-7 TRBD1 TRBV7-8 TGTGCCAGCAGCTCCCTAACAGGGGCGTGGGACGAGCAGTACTTC CASSSLTGAWDEQYF
NA TRBJ1-4 NA TRBV6-5 TGTGCCAGCAACCAGGGGCGCGAGGAAAAACTGTTTTTT CASNQGREEKLFF